These T cell receptor beta chains were read from a single sample in a study of cytomegalovirus exposure and HLA in healthy donors. Repertoires were generated with immunoSEQ multiplex PCR, while TCRdb's copy carries only in-frame clones and drops some. The sample has roughly 120,000 clones; about 90% are singletons. The material sequenced was PBMCs. The receptors were gathered from a man aged 35 to 55 in good health and CMV-seronegative. CDR3s include the opening cysteine and the closing phenylalanine or tryptophan. A D gene is named only where the DNA matches it firmly. For some rows the clone size is stated as once, few or many, or as a class when expanded; others skip it.

j_call,d_call,clone_size,v_call,cdr3_nt,cdr3_aa
TRBJ2-5,NA,NA,TRBV10-3,TGTGCCATCAGTGAGCCAACTAGTTCCGTGGAGACCCAGTACTTC,CAISEPTSSVETQYF
TRBJ2-5,TRBD2,few,TRBV27,TGTGCCAGCAGACCGAACAGCGGGGGGGCCGTGGGGACCCAGTACTTC,CASRPNSGGAVGTQYF
TRBJ1-4,NA,once,TRBV5-1,TGCGCCAGCAGCCCGACAGACGGCGGTGAAAAACTGTTTTTT,CASSPTDGGEKLFF
TRBJ1-1,NA,NA,TRBV4-2,TGTGCCAGCAGCCAAGGGGCCGGGGCTGAAGCTTTCTTT,CASSQGAGAEAFF
TRBJ2-1,TRBD1,NA,TRBV10-3,TGTGCCATCAGTGTTGGACAGGGTCGATCGGATGAGCAGTTCTTC,CAISVGQGRSDEQFF
TRBJ1-4,TRBD1,NA,TRBV4-3,TGCGCCAGCAGCCGCCGAGGACAGGGTAATGAAAAACTGTTTTTT,CASSRRGQGNEKLFF
TRBJ2-3,NA,NA,TRBV9,TGTGCCAGCAGCGTAATCTACCGGACAGATACGCAGTATTTT,CASSVIYRTDTQYF
TRBJ1-5,NA,NA,TRBV28,TGTGCCAGCAGTTTCGCAGGGAGCAATCAGCCCCAGCATTTT,CASSFAGSNQPQHF
TRBJ1-2,TRBD1,NA,TRBV9,TGTGCCAGCAGCGCCTGGGACAGGGGAGATGGCTACACCTTC,CASSAWDRGDGYTF
TRBJ2-2,NA,NA,TRBV4-3,TGCGCCAGCAGCCAAGTAAAGGGGTCGAACACCGGGGAGCTGTTTTTT,CASSQVKGSNTGELFF
TRBJ2-1,TRBD2,NA,TRBV5-1,TGCGCCAGCAGCCCCGAGCGGGGGACGAGAAATGAGCAGTTCTTC,CASSPERGTRNEQFF
TRBJ2-7,TRBD1,NA,TRBV15,TGTGCCACCAGCAGTAGCCCTACACGGACAGGGGGCCACGAGCAGTACTTC,CATSSSPTRTGGHEQYF
TRBJ1-6,TRBD1,NA,TRBV4-3,TGCGCCAGCAGCCAAGTATCCGGACAGGGGAATTCACCCCTCCACTTT,CASSQVSGQGNSPLHF
TRBJ2-5,NA,NA,TRBV5-1,TGCGCCAGCGACTCAGGGGCGGGCGAGACCCAGTACTTC,CASDSGAGETQYF
TRBJ1-2,NA,NA,TRBV6-6,TGTGCCAGCAGGGGTACCGGGGAAAGTTATGGCTACACCTTC,CASRGTGESYGYTF
TRBJ2-7,TRBD1,NA,TRBV5-4,TGTGCCAGCAGCCCAAGGACAGGGGTAGCCTACGAGCAGTACTTC,CASSPRTGVAYEQYF
TRBJ2-2,NA,NA,TRBV6-5,TGTGCCAGCAGTTCCTCGGACAGATTTGGGGGGCTGTTTTTT,CASSSSDRFGGLFF
TRBJ2-3,NA,once,TRBV19,TGTGCCAGCAAACAGGGTTCGGATACGCAGTATTTT,CASKQGSDTQYF
TRBJ1-6,TRBD1,NA,TRBV7-2,TGTGCCAGCAGCCAAAGTCCAGGGGGGAATTCACCCCTCCACTTT,CASSQSPGGNSPLHF
TRBJ1-1,NA,NA,TRBV5-6,TGTGCCAGCACCCCAGAGACAGGACCCGGGAGGTCCACTGAAGCTTTCTTT,CASTPETGPGRSTEAFF
TRBJ1-1,NA,NA,TRBV6-5,TGTGCCAGCAGTTCGACGGGTTCCGAAGCTTTCTTT,CASSSTGSEAFF
TRBJ2-1,NA,NA,TRBV5-1,TGCGCCAGCAGCTTGGCAACAGGGCTAGGGTACAATGAGCAGTTCTTC,CASSLATGLGYNEQFF
TRBJ1-5,NA,NA,TRBV2,TGTGCCAGCAGTGACAGGGAACAGCCCCAGCATTTT,CASSDREQPQHF
TRBJ1-2,NA,NA,TRBV5-1,TGCGCCAGCAGCTTGGATGGACAACCCTATGGCTACACCTTC,CASSLDGQPYGYTF
TRBJ1-1,NA,NA,TRBV28,TGTGCCAGCAGGACACAGGGTATCGGCACTGAAGCTTTCTTT,CASRTQGIGTEAFF
TRBJ1-1,NA,NA,TRBV7-9,TGTTCCAGCAGCTCCGGTCGTGGAGAGGCTTTCTTT,CSSSSGRGEAFF
TRBJ2-7,NA,NA,TRBV4-2,TGTGCCAGCAGCCAAGGGCAGGGATTCTACGAGCAGTACTTC,CASSQGQGFYEQYF
TRBJ2-7,NA,NA,TRBV5-6,TGTGCCAGCAGCTCGGTCCCGGGACAAACCTACGAGCAGTACTTC,CASSSVPGQTYEQYF
TRBJ2-2,TRBD2,once,TRBV5-1,TGCGCCAGCAGCTTGCCTAGCGGGGACGCCGGGGAGCTGTTTTTT,CASSLPSGDAGELFF
TRBJ2-7,TRBD2,NA,TRBV7-2,TGTGCCAGCAGCCCCTGGACTAGCGGGGGTCTCTACGAGCAGTACTTC,CASSPWTSGGLYEQYF
TRBJ1-1,NA,NA,TRBV28,TGTGCCAGCAGTCCCACCCGGGGGGGGTTCACTGAAGCTTTCTTT,CASSPTRGGFTEAFF
TRBJ2-7,NA,NA,TRBV7-2,TGTGCCAGCAGCTCCCGGGGGAACTCCTACGAGCAGTACTTC,CASSSRGNSYEQYF
TRBJ1-4,NA,NA,TRBV4-3,TGCGCCAGCAGCCAAGAAACAGAAAGCGAAAAACTGTTTTTT,CASSQETESEKLFF
TRBJ1-2,TRBD1,NA,TRBV6-6,TGTGCCAGCAGTTACCTGACAGGGAACGACTATGGCTACACCTTC,CASSYLTGNDYGYTF
TRBJ1-1,NA,NA,TRBV6-5,TGTGCCAGCAGTTACCCTAGAACAGGGGAAGCTTTCTTT,CASSYPRTGEAFF
TRBJ1-4,NA,NA,TRBV7-9,TGTGCCAGCAGCTTGAGAACAACTAATGAAAAACTGTTTTTT,CASSLRTTNEKLFF
TRBJ1-1,NA,NA,TRBV2,TGTGCCAGCAGGTTCTCACGAGGGAACACTGAAGCTTTCTTT,CASRFSRGNTEAFF
TRBJ1-1,NA,once,TRBV28,TGTGCCAGCATATTGGGACAGAACACTGAAGCTTTCTTT,CASILGQNTEAFF
TRBJ1-1,NA,NA,TRBV27,TGTGCCAGCAACCGGGGGGGTGAAGCTTTCTTT,CASNRGGEAFF
TRBJ1-3,NA,NA,TRBV6-1,TGTGCCAGCACAGTTGGGAGCTCTGGAAACACCATATATTTT,CASTVGSSGNTIYF
TRBJ1-1,NA,NA,TRBV11-2,TGTGCCAGCAGCGGACCGACTATGAACACTGAAGCTTTCTTT,CASSGPTMNTEAFF
TRBJ1-3,NA,NA,TRBV5-6,TGTGCCAGCAGCTTCACCACAGTGTACTCTGGAAACACCATATATTTT,CASSFTTVYSGNTIYF
TRBJ2-5,TRBD2,NA,TRBV5-1,TGCGCCAGCAGCCGCGGGGGGCAAGAGACCCAGTACTTC,CASSRGGQETQYF
TRBJ1-2,NA,once,TRBV15,TGTGCCACCAGCACGGACTTTGGCTACACCTTC,CATSTDFGYTF
TRBJ1-2,NA,NA,TRBV5-6,TGTGCCAGCAGCTTGGGGGGCCGCTATGGCTACACCTTC,CASSLGGRYGYTF
TRBJ2-2,NA,once,TRBV7-2,TGTGCCAGCAGCCCCCAGAGCGGGAACACCGGGGAGCTGTTTTTT,CASSPQSGNTGELFF
TRBJ1-6,TRBD1,NA,TRBV7-6,TGTGCCAGCAGCTCAGGGGGAGAGGGTCCACCCCTCCACTTT,CASSSGGEGPPLHF
TRBJ1-1,NA,NA,TRBV11-2,TGTGCCAGCAGCCCCCGGGGAGTTATGAACACTGAAGCTTTCTTT,CASSPRGVMNTEAFF
TRBJ1-1,NA,NA,TRBV27,TGTGCCAGCAGTTCCGGGCCTCGAGGGACTGAAGCTTTCTTT,CASSSGPRGTEAFF
TRBJ2-4,TRBD2,NA,TRBV6-5,TGTGCCAGCAAGGGACTAGCGGAAAACATTCAGTACTTC,CASKGLAENIQYF
TRBJ1-2,NA,NA,TRBV30,TGTGCCTGCCTAGTTTATGGCTACACCTTC,CACLVYGYTF
TRBJ1-6,TRBD1,once,TRBV6-1,TGTGCCAGCAGCGGACAGGTCGGAAATTCACCCCTCCACTTT,CASSGQVGNSPLHF
TRBJ1-1,NA,NA,TRBV28,TGTGCCAGCAGTTTATCCACGACAGGGAACACTGAAGCTTTCTTT,CASSLSTTGNTEAFF